Below, 29 T cell receptor beta chains from the same sample are listed, as sequenced in a study of shared clonotypes between healthy human individuals. CD8 cells classed as naive were CD45RO-negative and positively selected for CCR7, excluding terminally differentiated effector memory CD45RA+ cells. Using immunoSEQ multiplex PCR, the repertoire was profiled, and TCRdb retains in-frame clones only, with some absent. The repertoire holds roughly 2,000,000 clones, with about 95% as singletons. The sample was naive CD8+ T cells sorted from blood. The receptors were sampled from a man in his late teens or twenties in good health.

With regard to this clone: At the DNA level, this CDR3 is encoded by other sequences in the same sample as well. The chain has TRBV27 and TRBJ1-5, with TRBD1 as a possible D gene (5 bases). The CDR3 sequence is 14 residues long. The ends were cut back, 4 bases at V and 4 bases at J, with 11 bases in the middle. Germline V CDR1 and CDR2: MNHEY, SMNVEV (reference sequence). The CDR3 region has the DNA TGTGCCAGCAGTTCAGGACAAGCTAATCAGCCCCAGCATTTT. As protein: CASSSGQANQPQHF.

The V call is TRBV6-1, the J call TRBJ2-7; TRBD2 is a possible D gene (5 bases). The CDR3 sequence is 14 residues long. V lost 5 bases, J lost 2 bases, and 13 bases lay in between. Germline lookup yields CDR1 MNHNS and CDR2 SASEGT. This CDR3 is CASSSIEGTYEQYF. The CDR3 DNA sequence: TGTGCCAGCAGTTCAATAGAGGGAACCTACGAGCAGTACTTC.

As regards this clone: Distinct nucleotide sequences in the sample also encode this CDR3. V usage is TRBV11-2 and J usage is TRBJ2-7; TRBD1 aligns across 8 bases. The CDR3 is made up of 14 amino acids. Germline trimming cut 3 bases from V and 4 bases from J; bases unmatched to any gene: 5. Germline lookup yields CDR1 SGHAT and CDR2 FQNNGV. CDR3: CASSLGTGYYEQYF. In DNA, the CDR3 is TGTGCCAGCAGCTTGGGGACAGGCTATTACGAGCAGTACTTC.

This clone was detected only once. This chain connects TRBV19 to TRBJ2-7; tentatively, D is TRBD1 (6 bases). Trimming shortened V by 4 bases and J by 1 base, and 8 bases separated the two germline ends. This CDR3 contains 13 residues. The germline V gene encodes CDR1 LNHDA and CDR2 SQIVND (reference sequence). For the CDR3, the DNA is TGTGCCAGTAGTAGACAGGATTCCTACGAGCAGTACTTC. Translated, it gives CASSRQDSYEQYF.

The chain joins TRBV6-1 to TRBJ2-1, with D unresolved. V was pared by 6 bases and J by 7 bases, with 10 bases between. CDR1 MNHNS and CDR2 SASEGT come from the germline V gene. This CDR3 spans 12 amino acids. CDR3 coding DNA: TGTGCCAGCAGCAAAATGGATAATGAGCAGTTCTTC. This sequence encodes CASSKMDNEQFF.

V usage is TRBV5-6 and J usage is TRBJ2-7, with D perhaps matching TRBD1 (7 bases). Germline V lookup: CDR1 SGHDT, CDR2 YYEEEE. The CDR3 consists of 15 residues. Trimming took 1 base from V and 2 from J, leaving 13 bases between them. DNA for the CDR3: TGTGCCAGCAGCTTGTCAGGGGGGATCACCTACGAGCAGTACTTC. It codes for CASSLSGGITYEQYF.

The V and J genes are TRBV28 and TRBJ1-1, with D possibly matching TRBD1 (5 bases). V was shortened by 7 bases and J by 4 bases, with 13 bases between the two germline ends. CDR3 length equals 13 residues. The germline gives CDR1 MDHEN, CDR2 SYDVKM. DNA for the CDR3: TGTGCCAGCACTTGGCGGGGGATCACTGAAGCTTTCTTT. Encoded protein: CASTWRGITEAFF.

The chain has TRBV28 and TRBJ2-2; 14 bases agree with TRBD2. This CDR3 has 19 residues. The V and J ends lost 2 bases and 6 bases, in that order; junction bases with no gene match: 11. The V gene's germline CDR1 is MDHEN and CDR2 SYDVKM. CDR3 DNA sequence: TGTGCCAGCAGTTTACGAGGACTAGCGGGGGGCGGGTATCCCGGGGAGCTGTTTTTT. As protein: CASSLRGLAGGGYPGELFF. The full variable domain, its missing parts supplied by reference TRBV28 and TRBJ2-2, is DVKVTQSSRYLVKRTGEKVFLECVQDMDHENMFWYRQDPGLGLRLIYFSYDVKMKEKGDIPEGYSVSREKKERFSLILESASTNQTSMYLCASSLRGLAGGGYPGELFFGEGSRLTVL.

The chain carries TRBV7-9 and TRBJ1-5; D is uncertain. The germline V gene encodes CDR1 SEHNR and CDR2 FQNEAQ (reference sequence). The CDR3 consists of 12 residues. Trimming cost V 3 bases and J 6 bases, with 6 bases left between them. This CDR3 is CASSFYSQPQHF. DNA of the CDR3: TGTGCCAGCAGCTTTTATTCTCAGCCCCAGCATTTT.

The rearrangement links TRBV19 to TRBJ2-2; D possibly corresponds to TRBD1 (5 bases). The ends were cut back, 5 bases at V and 1 base at J, with 17 bases in the middle. This CDR3 is built from 17 residues. Looked up from germline, CDR1 is LNHDA and CDR2 is SQIVND (reference sequence). The CDR3 region is CASSYIDSEWNTGELFF. DNA for the CDR3: TGTGCCAGTAGTTATATCGACAGTGAATGGAACACCGGGGAGCTGTTTTTT.

The CDR3 region is CASSQVHPGGNEQFF. In DNA, the CDR3 is TGCGCCAGCAGCCAAGTTCATCCAGGGGGCAATGAGCAGTTCTTC. This chain uses TRBV4-3 with TRBJ2-1, with 7 bases identical to TRBD1. Per the germline V gene, CDR1 is LGHNA and CDR2 is YSLEER. With 1 base clipped from V and 6 bases from J, the junction kept 6 bases outside the gene matches. There are 15 residues in the CDR3.

A remark on this clone: Within the sample, other DNA sequences also encode this same CDR3. CDR3 bases: TGTGCCAGCAGCGTTGTTGCAGAGTCCTACGAGCAGTACTTC. Translating it yields CASSVVAESYEQYF. The chain links TRBV9 to TRBJ2-7, with D hard to call. Per germline, CDR1 SGDLS and CDR2 YYNGEE. The CDR3 has 14 residues. Deletions cut 2 bases from V and 1 base from J, with 10 bases between.

The gene calls are TRBV29-1 and TRBJ2-7, with TRBD2 matching 9 bases. J gave up 2 bases and V 5 bases, and 10 bases lay outside the gene matches. CDR1 and CDR2 (germline): SQVTM, ANQGSEA. The CDR3 covers 15 residues. The DNA for the CDR3 is TGCAGCGTTTTAGTGACTAGCGGATTTCCCTACGAGCAGTACTTC. Residues: CSVLVTSGFPYEQYF.

In DNA, the CDR3 is TGTGCCACCAGCAGCGGAATGAACACTGAAGCTTTCTTT. Its translation is CATSSGMNTEAFF. This chain joins TRBV15 and TRBJ1-1; D call uncertain. Looked up from germline, CDR1 is LNHNV and CDR2 is YYDKDF (reference sequence). Trimming took 3 bases from V and 0 from J, leaving 5 bases between them. CDR3 length equals 13 residues.

V usage is TRBV13 and J usage is TRBJ2-5; no reliable D call. In germline, CDR1 is PRHDT, CDR2 FYEKMQ (reference sequence). V lost 1 base, J lost 4 bases, and 13 bases lay in between. The CDR3 totals 15 residues. CDR3 protein: CASSLAGEVVETQYF. The DNA for the CDR3 is TGTGCCAGCAGCTTAGCCGGAGAGGTTGTAGAGACCCAGTACTTC.

V is TRBV6-6 and J is TRBJ1-5, with no clear D. Trimming removed 1 base at V and 0 bases at J, with 7 bases between. This CDR3 comprises 15 residues. Germline V gene sequence: CDR1 MNHNY, CDR2 SVGAGI (reference sequence). CDR3 bases: TGTGCCAGCAGTTACTTCCCTTATAGCAATCAGCCCCAGCATTTT. It codes for CASSYFPYSNQPQHF.

The rearrangement joins TRBV6-5 to TRBJ1-1, with D uncertain. Germline V gene lookup returns CDR1 MNHEY and CDR2 SVGAGI. The V gene lost 0 bases and the J gene lost 5 bases, with 4 bases spanning the gap. This CDR3 region has 12 residues. Here the CDR3 reads CASSYSATEAFF. DNA for the CDR3: TGTGCCAGCAGTTACTCCGCTACTGAAGCTTTCTTT.

This sequence joins TRBV5-6 and TRBJ1-5, with unresolved D. Germline V lookup: CDR1 SGHDT, CDR2 YYEEEE. Trimming cost V 4 bases and J 6 bases, with 17 bases left between them. This CDR3 is built from 15 residues. The CDR3 loop reads CASSRSDGLGQPQHF. The CDR3 DNA follows: TGTGCCAGCAGCCGATCGGACGGGTTGGGTCAGCCCCAGCATTTT. Full variable domain (missing parts from reference TRBV5-6 and TRBJ1-5): DAGVTQSPTHLIKTRGQQVTLRCSPKSGHDTVSWYQQALGQGPQFIFQYYEEEERQRGNFPDRFSGHQFPNYSSELNVNALLLGDSALYLCASSRSDGLGQPQHFGDGTRLSIL.

This chain links TRBV27 with TRBJ2-3; TRBD2 might be the D (6 bases). V lost 8 bases to trimming and J lost 2 bases, with 14 bases between them. The germline V gene encodes CDR1 MNHEY and CDR2 SMNVEV (reference sequence). CDR3 length: 14 amino acids. The CDR3 spells CASGRQAFTDTQYF. The CDR3 DNA sequence: TGTGCCAGCGGGAGGCAGGCCTTCACAGATACGCAGTATTTT.

The chain employs TRBV28 and TRBJ1-1, with no clear D. CDR1 and CDR2 (germline): MDHEN, SYDVKM. The CDR3 has 13 residues. V gave up 3 bases and J gave up 6 bases, with 11 bases separating them. CDR3 coding DNA: TGTGCCAGCAGTTTCGAAACACCCCCTGAAGCTTTCTTT. Translating it yields CASSFETPPEAFF.

This chain joins TRBV27 and TRBJ2-3, with TRBD2 matching 16 bases. V was clipped by 2 bases and J by 3 bases; unmatched bases: 17. The CDR3 has 22 residues. The germline gives CDR1 MNHEY, CDR2 SMNVEV (reference sequence). This CDR3 reads CASSLVGPGTSGRAVPTDTQYF. CDR3 DNA sequence: TGTGCCAGCAGTTTAGTTGGTCCCGGGACTAGCGGGAGGGCCGTGCCTACAGATACGCAGTATTTT.

Note on this clone: Germline and junction disagree at one end, which may indicate a read error. V usage is TRBV6-4 and J usage is TRBJ2-2, with 9 nucleotides matching TRBD2. This CDR3 contains 18 residues. Germline loops: CDR1 MRHNA, CDR2 SNTAGT. The CDR3 nucleotides read TGTGCCAGCAGCGACTCCCCTGGACTAGCGCGGAACACCGGGGAGCTGTTTTTT. Protein sequence: CASSDSPGLARNTGELFF.

Details on this clone: The sample contains more than one DNA sequence encoding this CDR3. The rearrangement joins TRBV5-6 to TRBJ2-7; D is ambiguous. Looked up from germline, CDR1 is SGHDT and CDR2 is YYEEEE. V gave up 0 bases and J gave up 0 bases, with 4 bases separating them. This CDR3 region has 13 residues. In nucleotides, the CDR3 is TGTGCCAGCAGCTTGGGTAGCTCCTACGAGCAGTACTTC. It translates to CASSLGSSYEQYF.

This clone appeared once. This chain connects TRBV7-6 to TRBJ2-3; 11 bases map to TRBD2. Losses at the gene ends were 1 base for V and 3 bases for J; bases not matched to a gene: 9. Germline loops: CDR1 SGHVS, CDR2 FNYEAQ. This CDR3 is built from 18 residues. CDR3 amino acids: CASSLGAVAGGPTDTQYF. CDR3 sequence (DNA): TGTGCCAGCAGCTTAGGAGCAGTAGCGGGAGGGCCAACAGATACGCAGTATTTT.

The rearrangement joins TRBV15 to TRBJ2-5, with D perhaps TRBD2 (5 bases). CDR1 and CDR2 (germline): LNHNV, YYDKDF (reference sequence). V was shortened by 0 bases and J by 1 base, with 12 bases between the two germline ends. CDR3 length: 16 amino acids. CDR3 protein: CATSRDLAGRQETQYF. Here the CDR3 DNA reads TGTGCCACCAGCAGAGATCTGGCGGGCCGCCAAGAGACCCAGTACTTC.

The V gene is TRBV7-9, the J gene TRBJ2-3; D is uncertain. V lost 1 base, J lost 2 bases, and 10 bases lay in between. This CDR3 spans 15 amino acids. Per germline, CDR1 SEHNR and CDR2 FQNEAQ (reference sequence). CDR3 sequence reads: CASSLGYSNTDTQYF. The CDR3 nucleotides read TGTGCCAGCAGCTTAGGCTACAGCAACACAGATACGCAGTATTTT.

The chain couples TRBV29-1 to TRBJ2-5; tentative D call: TRBD1 (5 bases). This CDR3 region has 16 residues. Germline V gene sequence: CDR1 SQVTM, CDR2 ANQGSEA. V lost 0 bases and J 1 base, leaving 15 bases between the germline ends. The CDR3 reads CSVEDPARAVQETQYF. The CDR3 DNA follows: TGCAGCGTTGAAGATCCAGCCAGGGCGGTCCAAGAGACCCAGTACTTC.

The chain uses TRBV12-2 and TRBJ1-1; the table's TRBD1 call for D was not verified on the DNA. TRBV12-2 is a pseudogene. The CDR3 loop spans 16 amino acids. This CDR3 is CASRLDRGRRVAEAFF. Written as DNA, the CDR3 is TGTGCAAGTCGCCTAGACAGGGGGCGCAGGGTGGCTGAAGCTTTCTTT.

V and J are TRBV27 and TRBJ2-7; tentative D call: TRBD1 (5 bases). The CDR3 is 14 amino acids. CDR1 and CDR2 (germline): MNHEY, SMNVEV (reference sequence). V was trimmed by 3 bases and J by 5 bases, leaving 14 bases between them. This CDR3 is CASSFGGAGDEQYF. DNA of the CDR3: TGTGCCAGCAGTTTCGGTGGGGCCGGTGACGAGCAGTACTTC.